This TCR beta chain derives from a study of T-cell memory formation after mild COVID-19. One entry per CDR3 protein results from TCRdb running MiXCR on the 5' RACE reads. The sample has hundreds of thousands of distinct CDR3 sequences, about a fifth seen once. CDR1 is DFQATT and CDR2 is SNEGSKA in the germline V gene (reference sequence). The CDR3 extends over 14 amino acids. Trimming removed 6 bases from V and 0 bases from J, with 12 bases in between. The specimen sequenced was PBMCs or a T cell subset sorted from them (not recorded which). This chain uses TRBV20-1 with TRBJ1-5; D remains unclear. The clonotype was recovered from an adult woman who had mild COVID-19 (a few samples of this study predate the infection). Cell type and time point are not known. CDR3 loop: CSAPPGNSNQPQHF. CDR3 bases: TGCAGTGCACCTCCGGGTAATAGCAATCAGCCCCAGCATTTT.